The rows below give T cell receptor beta chains drawn from one sample of a study of cytomegalovirus exposure and HLA in healthy donors. Some clones are missing from TCRdb's copy, which holds only in-frame ones; the method was immunoSEQ multiplex PCR. The sample contains under 200,000 clones, over 60% of which appear only once. Sequenced sample: PBMCs. The source is a man aged 35 to 55 in good health and CMV-seronegative. Both conserved end residues are part of each CDR3. Fields, in order: clone size, V gene, D gene, J gene, CDR3 DNA, CDR3 protein. D genes are given only for firm matches. Where a row states a size, it is once, few, many or the class of an expanded clone; other rows omit it.

-,TRBV4-3,-,TRBJ2-7,TGCGCCAGCAGCCAAGATCTTGCCTACGAGCAGTACTTC,CASSQDLAYEQYF
-,TRBV4-3,-,TRBJ2-2,TGCGCCAGCAGCCAAGACAGGGTCGGGGAGCTGTTTTTT,CASSQDRVGELFF
-,TRBV27,TRBD1,TRBJ1-2,TGTGCCAGAGATGACAGGGGGCTCTTGTATGGCTACACCTTC,CARDDRGLLYGYTF
-,TRBV2,-,TRBJ1-6,TGTGCCAGCAGTGAAGCGCCGACATCGAGCTCCTATAATTCACCCCTCCACTTT,CASSEAPTSSSYNSPLHF
-,TRBV5-1,-,TRBJ2-1,TGCGCCAGCAGCTTGCAGATGTCCCCTTCCGAGCAGTTCTTC,CASSLQMSPSEQFF
-,TRBV30,-,TRBJ1-1,TGTGCCTGGAGTGAGGGGGGGGAAGCTTTCTTT,CAWSEGGEAFF
-,TRBV29-1,-,TRBJ1-2,TGCAGCGCTCTGTGGCAGGGGCGAGGCTACACCTTC,CSALWQGRGYTF
few,TRBV2,-,TRBJ2-1,TGTGCCAGCGAGTACGGTGAGCAGTTCTTC,CASEYGEQFF
-,TRBV19,-,TRBJ1-2,TGTGCCAGTAGTAACTCCGGGACATCTAACTACACCTTC,CASSNSGTSNYTF
-,TRBV15,-,TRBJ1-1,TGTGCCACCAGCAGAGATGGGGGGGGGAACACTGAAGCTTTCTTT,CATSRDGGGNTEAFF
-,TRBV6-5,-,TRBJ1-5,TGTGCCAGCAGACCCCCAGGGAGGGGCAATCAGCCCCAGCATTTT,CASRPPGRGNQPQHF
many,TRBV7-9,-,TRBJ1-4,TGTGCCAGCAGCTTAGGGCTTAATGAAAAACTGTTTTTT,CASSLGLNEKLFF
once,TRBV27,TRBD1,TRBJ2-7,TGTGCCAGCAGTTTATCAGTACGACAGGGGGCTTGGGACGAGCAGTACTTC,CASSLSVRQGAWDEQYF
-,TRBV5-4,TRBD1,TRBJ1-2,TGTGCCAGCAGCCTGGACAGGGGGTATGGCTACACCTTC,CASSLDRGYGYTF
-,TRBV14,-,TRBJ1-1,TGTGCCAGCAGCCAAGATGTCATCACTGAAGCTTTCTTT,CASSQDVITEAFF
-,TRBV27,-,TRBJ1-5,TGTGCCAGCAGGGGGGGAGTTCCGGCGGGTCAGCCCCAGCATTTT,CASRGGVPAGQPQHF
once,TRBV18,TRBD1,TRBJ2-7,TGTGCCAGCTCGCCTTCGACAGGGGAAAGCTACGAGCAGTACTTC,CASSPSTGESYEQYF
-,TRBV12-5,-,TRBJ1-5,TGTGCTAGTGGTTTGTACAGGCAGCCCCAGCATTTT,CASGLYRQPQHF
few,TRBV10-1,TRBD1,TRBJ2-2,TGCGCCAGCAGACGCGACAGGGACACCGGGGAGCTGTTTTTT,CASRRDRDTGELFF
few,TRBV29-1,-,TRBJ2-5,TGCAGCGTACTAGAGCCGGAAGAGACCCAGTACTTC,CSVLEPEETQYF
once,TRBV5-1,TRBD2,TRBJ2-3,TGCGCCAGCAGTCCTCTAGCGGGGGTGGTGGATACGCAGTATTTT,CASSPLAGVVDTQYF
-,TRBV5-1,TRBD2,TRBJ2-1,TGCGCCAGCAGCTTCCTTCTAGCGGGGGGGCCGGATGAGCAGTTCTTC,CASSFLLAGGPDEQFF
once,TRBV4-3,TRBD1,TRBJ1-6,TGCGCCAGCAGCCAAGATTTAGGGGGCCTATCACCCCTCCACTTT,CASSQDLGGLSPLHF
-,TRBV4-1,-,TRBJ2-1,TGCGCCAGCAGCCAAGATCGGCTAGTTCGGAATGAGCAGTTCTTC,CASSQDRLVRNEQFF
-,TRBV7-8,-,TRBJ1-2,TGTGCCAGCAGCTTGGGAAGGGGCTTCTATGGCTACACCTTC,CASSLGRGFYGYTF
-,TRBV6-5,-,TRBJ2-4,TGTGCCAGCAGTACGGACAGTTTAGCCAAAAACATTCAGTACTTC,CASSTDSLAKNIQYF
-,TRBV6-1,TRBD1,TRBJ1-1,TGTGCCAGCAGTACACACAGGGGGCGCCTCACTGAAGCTTTCTTT,CASSTHRGRLTEAFF
-,TRBV7-8,TRBD2,TRBJ2-1,TGTGCCAGCAGCCCCCGACTAGCGGGAGCGCAGTTCTTC,CASSPRLAGAQFF
-,TRBV7-9,TRBD2,TRBJ2-7,TGTGCCAGCAGCATCGGCGGGGGCTACGAGCAGTACTTC,CASSIGGGYEQYF
once,TRBV10-3,TRBD2,TRBJ2-7,TGTGCCATCAGTCCATCTAGCGGGGAGCTCTCCTACGAGCAGTACTTC,CAISPSSGELSYEQYF
few,TRBV19,TRBD1,TRBJ1-4,TGTGCCAGTAGTCTCCGACAGGGGAATGAAAAACTGTTTTTT,CASSLRQGNEKLFF
-,TRBV27,TRBD1,TRBJ1-2,TGTGCCAGCAGTTGGACAGGGGGGGACTATGGCTACACCTTC,CASSWTGGDYGYTF
-,TRBV25-1,TRBD2,TRBJ2-1,TGTGCCAGCAGTCCCCGAGGAGGCGGGGGGGCCCATGAGCAGTTCTTC,CASSPRGGGGAHEQFF
-,TRBV29-1,-,TRBJ1-1,TGCAGCGTTGTGGGGGGGCTCTACACTGAAGCTTTCTTT,CSVVGGLYTEAFF
-,TRBV7-2,TRBD1,TRBJ1-1,TGTGCCAGCAGCCGTAGACAGGGACCGCCTGAAGCTTTCTTT,CASSRRQGPPEAFF
-,TRBV9,TRBD2,TRBJ2-3,TGTGCCAGCAGCGCCGAAGGGCTAGCGGCCGCGGGCACAGATACGCAGTATTTT,CASSAEGLAAAGTDTQYF
-,TRBV4-3,TRBD2,TRBJ2-1,TGCGCCAGCAGCCAAGAAGGAGCGGGACTAGCGGGGGGGCATGAGCAGTTCTTC,CASSQEGAGLAGGHEQFF
-,TRBV29-1,TRBD1,TRBJ1-1,TGCAGCGTGGACAGGTGGGAAGCTTTCTTT,CSVDRWEAFF
-,TRBV29-1,-,TRBJ2-3,TGCAGCGTTGATAAGGGCGGGGTTAGCACAGATACGCAGTATTTT,CSVDKGGVSTDTQYF
-,TRBV2,-,TRBJ2-7,TGTGCCAGCTTGGACTTCTACGAGCAGTACTTC,CASLDFYEQYF
-,TRBV30,TRBD1,TRBJ1-1,TGTGCCTGGTCAAACAGGGGCGGGATGAACACTGAAGCTTTCTTT,CAWSNRGGMNTEAFF
-,TRBV5-4,TRBD2,TRBJ2-2,TGTGCCAGCAGCTACCCTCCAAGCGGGGGGGTAACCGGGGAGCTGTTTTTT,CASSYPPSGGVTGELFF
once,TRBV11-2,-,TRBJ1-5,TGTGCCAGCAGCTTAGATGGGGGCGCGGATCAGCCCCAGCATTTT,CASSLDGGADQPQHF
-,TRBV7-9,TRBD2,TRBJ2-3,TGTGCCAGCAGCCGTGGGACTAGCGGGGGAGGCGGTACGCAGTATTTT,CASSRGTSGGGGTQYF
-,TRBV2,-,TRBJ2-3,TGTGCCAGCAGGGGGCCCGGTCTTTCCGCAGATACGCAGTATTTT,CASRGPGLSADTQYF
-,TRBV11-3,-,TRBJ2-1,TGTGCCAGCAGCTCGCGCTCTTACAATGAGCAGTTCTTC,CASSSRSYNEQFF
once,TRBV10-3,-,TRBJ2-3,TGTGCCACCAGGGACATCACCACGAGAGCTAGCACAGATACGCAGTATTTT,CATRDITTRASTDTQYF
few,TRBV30,-,TRBJ1-3,TGTGCCCAGGGGATTGGAAACACCATATATTTT,CAQGIGNTIYF
few,TRBV7-2,-,TRBJ1-2,TGTGCCAGCAGCGGGGCGACCGGGAGTGGTGGCTACACCTTC,CASSGATGSGGYTF
-,TRBV6-4,-,TRBJ2-1,TGTGCCAGCAGTGACGAGGCGGGCAATGAGCAGTTCTTC,CASSDEAGNEQFF
once,TRBV19,-,TRBJ1-1,TGTGCCAGTAGTACGACAGCTGAAGCTTTCTTT,CASSTTAEAFF
-,TRBV6-5,-,TRBJ2-7,TGTGCCAGCAGTTACACCCCGGGACTGAAATCCTACGAGCAGTACTTC,CASSYTPGLKSYEQYF
-,TRBV5-6,-,TRBJ2-7,TGTGCCAGCAGCTGGGACAACTACGAGCAGTACTTC,CASSWDNYEQYF